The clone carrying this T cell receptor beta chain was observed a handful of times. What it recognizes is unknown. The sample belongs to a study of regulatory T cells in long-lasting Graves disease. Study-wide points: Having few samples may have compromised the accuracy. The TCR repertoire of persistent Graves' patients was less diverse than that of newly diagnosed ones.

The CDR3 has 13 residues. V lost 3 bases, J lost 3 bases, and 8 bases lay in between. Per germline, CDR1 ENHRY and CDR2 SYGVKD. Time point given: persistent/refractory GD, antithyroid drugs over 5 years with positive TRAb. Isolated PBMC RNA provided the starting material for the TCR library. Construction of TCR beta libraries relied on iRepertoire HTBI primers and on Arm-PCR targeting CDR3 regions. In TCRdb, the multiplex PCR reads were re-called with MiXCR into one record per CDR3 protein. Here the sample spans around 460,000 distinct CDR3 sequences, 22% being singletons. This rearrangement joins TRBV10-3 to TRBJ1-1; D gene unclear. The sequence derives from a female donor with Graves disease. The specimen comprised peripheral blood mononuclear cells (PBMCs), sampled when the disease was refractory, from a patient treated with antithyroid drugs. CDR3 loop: CAISDVSYTEAFF. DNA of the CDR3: TGTGCCATCAGTGACGTAAGCTACACTGAAGCTTTCTTT.